This TCR beta chain originates from a study of CD8+ T cells in alopecia areata. On the study more broadly: In an open-label trial, patients got 5 to 10 mg tofacitinib twice daily. Study observations and caveats: Many expanded lesional clones persisted in scalp and blood during tofacitinib. Tofacitinib significantly reduced both scalp clonality and expanded CD8+ clones among the top 100.

The CDR3 has 13 residues. Germline CDR1 reads SGHTA; CDR2 reads FQGTGA. V shed 0 bases and J shed 3 bases, with 6 bases lying between them. The treatment denotes: oral pan-JAK inhibitor, 5-10 mg twice daily. Points on this clone: Its antigen is currently unknown.

RNA extraction was followed by reverse transcription into cDNA, which acted as the sequencing template. Sequencing was performed with immunoSEQ multiplex PCR; in TCRdb, only in-frame clones are kept and a portion is missing. The data show 150,000 to 200,000 clones, with over 55% seen just once and about 0.94% held by the top ten. The J gene is TRBJ2-7, the V gene TRBV7-3, with TRBD1 as a possible D gene (6 bases). This clonotype was obtained from a human donor with alopecia areata. The source material was CD4+ T cells sorted from blood, sampled at week 24, from a patient treated with tofacitinib. DNA of the CDR3: TGTGCCAGCAGCTTAACAGGGGGCTACGAGCAGTACTTC. It encodes CASSLTGGYEQYF.